The clone carrying this T cell receptor (beta chain) was seen at least ten times. As yet, its antigen is unknown. The sample belongs to a study of T cells in Graves' hyperthyroidism and ophthalmopathy. General study points: Ophthalmopathy was told apart from stable hyperthyroidism by a 13 V-J model. Most expanded thyroid clonotypes above 0.001 recurred in blood.

Regions amplified from RNA transcripts were the TCR beta CDR3 regions. With the HTBI primer set, the TCR CDR3 went through a first round of RT-PCR. TCRdb recomputed calls from the multiplex PCR reads with MiXCR, one row per CDR3 protein. The table records approximately 300,000 distinct CDR3 sequences, more than 15% of them present only once. Patients showing uncontrolled infection, other autoimmune disease, pregnancy or lactation were ineligible. PBMCs were collected from a 10 ml volume of fresh peripheral blood. With 3 bases clipped from V and 3 bases from J, the junction kept 5 bases outside the gene matches. CDR1 is LGHDT and CDR2 is YNNKEL in the germline V gene (reference sequence). This CDR3 spans 15 amino acids.

This clonotype originated in a woman in her sixties with Graves' ophthalmopathy. The chain recombines TRBV3-1 with TRBJ2-1, with TRBD2 matching over 7 bases. Material for sequencing was blood. CDR3 DNA: TGTGCCAGCAGCCACCCGGGCGGGAGCTACAATGAGCAGTTCTTC. Translation gives CASSHPGGSYNEQFF.